Reported below is one T cell receptor (beta chain). Its cognate antigen has yet to be identified. The input lacks base qualities; no much larger clone sits a single base away. The V and J ends are trimmed by 2 bases and 2 bases, leaving 12 bases between them. CDR1 and CDR2 (MNHEY, SVGAGI) derive from the germline V gene. The CDR3 numbers 15 residues from cysteine through phenylalanine. Only CDR3 DNA remains: 45 bases, in frame from the first base. This sample is drawn from a study of PD-1 blockade in classical Hodgkin lymphoma (dated by TCRdb to 2020 to 2022). At the level of the whole study: The study used TCR beta sequencing and CyTOF to define a peripheral blood immune signature of response to PD-1 blockade in classical Hodgkin lymphoma.

The time point label here, explained by the study, means: newly diagnosed, previously untreated cHL patient sample. A Miltenyi CD4+ T cell isolation kit was used for magnetic negative selection to purify CD4+ T cells from thawed PBMCs. As a comparison group for the relapsed/refractory trial patients, PBMCs from patients with newly diagnosed, previously untreated classical Hodgkin lymphoma were sequenced. Peripheral blood was collected in 8 mL Vacutainer Cell Preparation Tubes, from which PBMCs were isolated by centrifugation and then cryopreserved. Purified CD4+ and CD8+ fractions were prepared only for cases where an additional PBMC sample was available. On LS columns in a quadroMACS separator, the magnetically labelled cells were depleted, and the flow-through was collected as the purified fraction. The Qiagen DNeasy kit was used to extract genomic DNA both from unsorted PBMCs and from the negatively selected CD4+ and CD8+ fractions. TCR beta CDR3 regions were amplified by immunoSEQ multiplex PCR using primers annealing to V and J segments. A synthetic immune receptor repertoire was used to minimize amplification bias, and any remaining bias was removed computationally after sequencing. In the original analysis: Custom Python scripts were used to quantify repertoire diversity as the Shannon entropy index. Unsorted, CD4+ and CD8+ repertoires were analyzed separately, except in combined analyses where CD4+ and CD8+ sequences were merged in silico. TCRdb holds this immuneACCESS table with in-frame rearrangements only. Some clones are missing; in checked studies, unresolved V genes explain under half, and the rest has no known cause. That table is the source of V, J and clone size, and D and trimming were worked out from the DNA. The sample table contains about 22,000 clones; only one count was recorded for 85% to 90% of them. In total, the top ten clones hold more than 0.2% of the sample.

Paper-wide results and their limitations: The study was restricted to a single clinical trial cohort, and the causes of repertoire differences, possibly disease activity or prior therapy, were left undefined. Baseline TCR diversity was reported as lower in newly diagnosed patients than in healthy donors, and lower still in relapsed/refractory patients.

The sequenced sample consisted of CD4+ T cells from blood. The rearranged segments are TRBV6-5 and TRBJ1-2; tentative D gene TRBD1, with 5 bases matching. This TCR derives from a human donor with classical Hodgkin lymphoma. Read as DNA, the sequence is TGTGCCAGCAGTTACAGTACAGGACTAAACTATGGCTACACCTTC. Its protein reads: CASSYSTGLNYGYTF.